Sequencing of this T cell receptor (beta chain) was carried out in a study of T cells after yellow fever vaccination. TCRdb itself ran the 5' RACE reads through MiXCR, one entry per CDR3 protein. This table has around 530,000 distinct CDR3 sequences, about 17% appearing once. Germline V gene sequence: CDR1 DFQATT, CDR2 SNEGSKA (reference sequence). This CDR3 has 13 amino acids. The ends were cut back, 6 bases at V and 6 bases at J, with 15 bases in the middle. Material: PBMCs, obtained about 5 days after the first yellow fever vaccination. The V and J genes are TRBV20-1 and TRBJ1-5; D is perhaps TRBD1 (5 bases). This clonotype was obtained from a man aged 18 to 30 who received the YFV17D yellow fever vaccine. CDR3 sequence reads: CSARGVLGQPQHF. CDR3 sequence (DNA): TGCAGTGCCCGAGGGGTATTAGGTCAGCCCCAGCATTTT.